This TCR beta chain is drawn from a study of blood T cell repertoires in COVID-19. Study information: Researchers got acute and convalescent COVID-19 samples from the United States, Italy and Spain. PBMCs, B-cell-depleted T cells, or T cells provided the cDNA or gDNA that made up the material.

In the original processing: By means of reference gene primer amplification, nucleated cell counts were estimated. Measured with immunoSEQ multiplex PCR; TCRdb has only the in-frame clones, and not every one. The DNA gave D and trimming, while V, J and clone size come from that table. The sample holds under 130,000 clones, roughly 85% seen once. There are 17 residues in the CDR3. With 4 bases clipped from V and 0 bases from J, the junction kept 10 bases outside the gene matches. CDR1 and CDR2 (germline): SGHRS, YFSETQ. This sequence was found in a woman aged 80 or over with acute or convalescent COVID-19. Sequencing used peripheral blood. The chain is built from TRBV5-1 and TRBJ1-1; 9 nucleotides align to TRBD1. CDR3 protein: CASSPDRGGLMNTEAFF. The CDR3 nucleotides read TGCGCCAGCAGCCCTGACAGGGGGGGCCTCATGAACACTGAAGCTTTCTTT.